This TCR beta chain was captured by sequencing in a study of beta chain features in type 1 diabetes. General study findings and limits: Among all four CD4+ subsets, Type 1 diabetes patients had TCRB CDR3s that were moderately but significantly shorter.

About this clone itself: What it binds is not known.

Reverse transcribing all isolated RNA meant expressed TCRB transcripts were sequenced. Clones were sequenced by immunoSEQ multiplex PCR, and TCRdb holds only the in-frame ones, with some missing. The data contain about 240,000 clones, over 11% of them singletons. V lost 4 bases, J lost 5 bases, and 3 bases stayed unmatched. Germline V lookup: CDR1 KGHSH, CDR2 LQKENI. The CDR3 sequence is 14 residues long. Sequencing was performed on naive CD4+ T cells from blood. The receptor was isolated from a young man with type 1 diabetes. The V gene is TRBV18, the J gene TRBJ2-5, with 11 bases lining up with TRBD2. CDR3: CASSQLAGVETQYF. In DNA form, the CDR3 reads TGTGCCAGCTCACAACTAGCGGGAGTCGAGACCCAGTACTTC.